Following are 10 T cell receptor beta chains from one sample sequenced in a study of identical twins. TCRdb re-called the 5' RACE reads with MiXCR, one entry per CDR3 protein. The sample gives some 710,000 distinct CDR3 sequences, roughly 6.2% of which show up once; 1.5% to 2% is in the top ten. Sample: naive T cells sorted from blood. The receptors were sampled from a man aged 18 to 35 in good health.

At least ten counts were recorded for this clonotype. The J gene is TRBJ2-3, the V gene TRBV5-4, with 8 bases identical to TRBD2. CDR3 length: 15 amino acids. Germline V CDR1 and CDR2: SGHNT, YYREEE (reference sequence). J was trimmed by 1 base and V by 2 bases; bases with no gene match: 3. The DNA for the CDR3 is TGTGCCAGCAGCTTTGGACTAGCTGGCACAGATACGCAGTATTTT. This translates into CASSFGLAGTDTQYF.

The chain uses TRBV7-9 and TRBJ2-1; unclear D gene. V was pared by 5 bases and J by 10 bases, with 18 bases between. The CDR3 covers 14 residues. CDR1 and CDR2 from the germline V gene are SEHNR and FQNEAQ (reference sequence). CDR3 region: CASSKDLSPFEQFF. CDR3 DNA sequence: TGTGCCAGCAGCAAGGACCTTAGCCCTTTCGAGCAGTTCTTC.

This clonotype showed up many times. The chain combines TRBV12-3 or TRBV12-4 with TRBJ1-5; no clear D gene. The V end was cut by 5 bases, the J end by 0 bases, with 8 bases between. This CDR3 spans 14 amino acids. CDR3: CASSLRNSNQPQHF. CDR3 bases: TGTGCCAGCAGTCTCAGAAATAGCAATCAGCCCCAGCATTTT.

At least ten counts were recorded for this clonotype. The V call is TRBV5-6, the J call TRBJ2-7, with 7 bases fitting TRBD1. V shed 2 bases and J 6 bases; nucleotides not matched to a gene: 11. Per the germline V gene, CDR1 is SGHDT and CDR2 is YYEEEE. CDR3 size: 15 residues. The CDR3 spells CASSFNRGFVFEQYV. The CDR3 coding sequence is TGTGCCAGCAGCTTCAACAGGGGTTTCGTGTTCGAGCAGTACGTC.

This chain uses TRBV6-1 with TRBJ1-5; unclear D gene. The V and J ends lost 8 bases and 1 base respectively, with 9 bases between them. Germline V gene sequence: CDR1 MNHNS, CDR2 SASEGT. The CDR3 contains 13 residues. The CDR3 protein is CASRILSNQPQHF. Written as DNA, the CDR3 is TGTGCCAGCCGGATTTTGAGCAATCAGCCCCAGCATTTT.

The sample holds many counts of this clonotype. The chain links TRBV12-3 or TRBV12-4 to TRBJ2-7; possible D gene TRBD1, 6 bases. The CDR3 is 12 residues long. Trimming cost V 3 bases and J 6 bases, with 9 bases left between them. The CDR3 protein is CASSLTGVEQYV. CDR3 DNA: TGTGCCAGCAGTTTGACAGGAGTCGAGCAGTACGTC.

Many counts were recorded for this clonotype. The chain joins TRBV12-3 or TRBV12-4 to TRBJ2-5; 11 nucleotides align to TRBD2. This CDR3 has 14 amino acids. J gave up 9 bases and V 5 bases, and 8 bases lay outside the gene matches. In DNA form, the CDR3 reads TGTGCCAGCAGTGGAAAGGGACTAGCGGTCGCCCAGTACTTC. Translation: CASSGKGLAVAQYF.

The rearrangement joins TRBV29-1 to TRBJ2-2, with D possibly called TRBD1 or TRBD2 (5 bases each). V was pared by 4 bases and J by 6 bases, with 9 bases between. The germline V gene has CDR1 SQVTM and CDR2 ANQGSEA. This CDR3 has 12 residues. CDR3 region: CSVGGVAGELFF. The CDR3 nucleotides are TGCAGCGTTGGAGGGGTCGCCGGGGAGCTGTTTTTT.

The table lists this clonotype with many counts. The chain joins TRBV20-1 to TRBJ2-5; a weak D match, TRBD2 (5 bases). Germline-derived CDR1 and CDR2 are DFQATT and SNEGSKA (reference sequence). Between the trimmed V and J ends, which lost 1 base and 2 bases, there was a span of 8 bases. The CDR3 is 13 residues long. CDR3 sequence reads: CSARGGFQETQYF. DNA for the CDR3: TGCAGTGCTAGAGGAGGGTTTCAAGAGACCCAGTACTTC.

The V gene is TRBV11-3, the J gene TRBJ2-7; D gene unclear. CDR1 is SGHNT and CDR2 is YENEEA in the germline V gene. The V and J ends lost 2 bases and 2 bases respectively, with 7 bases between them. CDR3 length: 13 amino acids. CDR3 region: CASSLTAAYEQYV. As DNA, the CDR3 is TGTGCCAGCAGCTTAACAGCAGCCTACGAGCAGTACGTC.